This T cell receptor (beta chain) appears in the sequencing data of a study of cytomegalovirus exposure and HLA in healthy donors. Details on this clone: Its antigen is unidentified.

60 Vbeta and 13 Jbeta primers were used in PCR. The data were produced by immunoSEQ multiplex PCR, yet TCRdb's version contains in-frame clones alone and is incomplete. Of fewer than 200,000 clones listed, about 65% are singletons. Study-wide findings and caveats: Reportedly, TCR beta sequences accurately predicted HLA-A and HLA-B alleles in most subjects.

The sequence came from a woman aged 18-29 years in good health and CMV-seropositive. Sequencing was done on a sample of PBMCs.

CDR3 region: CASSLMGQSSYEQYF. The CDR3 nucleotides read TGTGCCAGCAGCTTAATGGGACAGAGCTCCTACGAGCAGTACTTC. The chain has TRBV11-1 and TRBJ2-7, with 7 bases that match TRBD1. Germline CDR1 is SGHAT and CDR2 is FQDESV (reference sequence). The CDR3 extends over 15 amino acids. The V segment lost 2 bases and the J segment 0 bases; nucleotides outside the gene matches: 4.